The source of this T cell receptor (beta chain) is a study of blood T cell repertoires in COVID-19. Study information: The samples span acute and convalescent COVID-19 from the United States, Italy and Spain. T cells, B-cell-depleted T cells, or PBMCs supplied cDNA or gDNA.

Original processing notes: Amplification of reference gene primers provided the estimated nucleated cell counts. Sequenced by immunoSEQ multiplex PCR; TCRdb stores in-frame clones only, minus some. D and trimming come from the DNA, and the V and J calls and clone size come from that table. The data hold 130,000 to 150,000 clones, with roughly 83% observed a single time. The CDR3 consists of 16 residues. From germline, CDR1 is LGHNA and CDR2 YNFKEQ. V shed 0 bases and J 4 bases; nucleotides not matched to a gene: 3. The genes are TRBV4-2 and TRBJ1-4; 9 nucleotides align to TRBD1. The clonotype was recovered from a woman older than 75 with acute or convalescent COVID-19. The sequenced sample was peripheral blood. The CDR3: CASSQESGQGNEKLFF. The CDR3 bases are TGTGCCAGCAGCCAAGAGTCGGGACAGGGTAATGAAAAACTGTTTTTT.